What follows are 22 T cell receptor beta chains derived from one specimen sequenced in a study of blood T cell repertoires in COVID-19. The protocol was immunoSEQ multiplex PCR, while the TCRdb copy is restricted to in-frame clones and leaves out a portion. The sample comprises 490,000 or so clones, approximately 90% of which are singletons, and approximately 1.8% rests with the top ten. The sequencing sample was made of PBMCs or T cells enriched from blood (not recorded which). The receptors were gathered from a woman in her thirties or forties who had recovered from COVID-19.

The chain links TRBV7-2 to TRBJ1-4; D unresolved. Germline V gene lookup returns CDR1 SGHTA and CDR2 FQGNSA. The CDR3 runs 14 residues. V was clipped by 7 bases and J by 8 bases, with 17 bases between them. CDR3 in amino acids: CASTLSVTHEKLFF. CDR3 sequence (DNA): TGTGCCAGCACTCTCAGCGTTACCCACGAAAAACTGTTTTTT.

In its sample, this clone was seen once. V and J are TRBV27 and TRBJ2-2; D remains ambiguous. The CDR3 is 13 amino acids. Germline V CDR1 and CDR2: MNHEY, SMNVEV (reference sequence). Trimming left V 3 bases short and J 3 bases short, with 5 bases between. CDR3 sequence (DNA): TGTGCCAGCAGTTTTCGGGACACCGGGGAGCTGTTTTTT. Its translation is CASSFRDTGELFF.

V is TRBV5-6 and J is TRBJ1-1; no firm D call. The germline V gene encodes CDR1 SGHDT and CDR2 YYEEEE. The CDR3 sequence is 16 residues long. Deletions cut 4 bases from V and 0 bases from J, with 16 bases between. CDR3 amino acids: CASSRESGRMNTEAFF. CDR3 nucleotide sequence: TGTGCCAGCAGCCGGGAGAGCGGACGTATGAACACTGAAGCTTTCTTT.

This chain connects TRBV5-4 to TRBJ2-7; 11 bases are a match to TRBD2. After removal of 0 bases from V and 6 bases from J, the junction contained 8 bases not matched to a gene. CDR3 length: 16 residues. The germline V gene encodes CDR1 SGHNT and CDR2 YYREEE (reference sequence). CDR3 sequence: CASSLGTSGSRGEQYF. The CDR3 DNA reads TGTGCCAGCAGCTTGGGAACTAGCGGGAGTAGAGGCGAGCAGTACTTC.

The CDR3 loop is CATSLRPGLVDEQFF. The CDR3 DNA is TGTGCCACCAGCCTACGACCCGGACTAGTTGATGAGCAGTTCTTC. The chain combines TRBV15 with TRBJ2-1; 7 nucleotides line up with TRBD2. The junction had 12 bases not matched to a gene; V was cut back by 5 bases and J by 8 bases. The CDR3 length is 15 residues. Germline V lookup: CDR1 LNHNV, CDR2 YYDKDF (reference sequence).

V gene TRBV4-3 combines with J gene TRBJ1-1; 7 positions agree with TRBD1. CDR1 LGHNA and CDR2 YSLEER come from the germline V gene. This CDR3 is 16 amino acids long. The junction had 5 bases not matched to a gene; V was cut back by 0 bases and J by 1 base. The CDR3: CASSQDPGQANTEAFF. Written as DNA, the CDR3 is TGCGCCAGCAGCCAAGACCCCGGACAGGCGAACACTGAAGCTTTCTTT.

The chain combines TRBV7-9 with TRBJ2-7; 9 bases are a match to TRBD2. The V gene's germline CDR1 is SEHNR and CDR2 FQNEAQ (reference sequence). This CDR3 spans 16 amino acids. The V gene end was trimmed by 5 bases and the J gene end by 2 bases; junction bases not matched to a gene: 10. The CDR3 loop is CASSPYAASGAYEQYF. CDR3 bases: TGTGCCAGCAGCCCTTACGCCGCTAGCGGGGCCTACGAGCAGTACTTC.

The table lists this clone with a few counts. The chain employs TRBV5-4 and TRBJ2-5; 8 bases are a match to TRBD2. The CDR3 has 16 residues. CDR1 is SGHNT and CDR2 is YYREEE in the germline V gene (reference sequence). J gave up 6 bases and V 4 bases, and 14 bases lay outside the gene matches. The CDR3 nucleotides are TGTGCCAGCAGCCAACCCGGCGCGGGGGGAAGGAAGACCCAGTACTTC. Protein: CASSQPGAGGRKTQYF.

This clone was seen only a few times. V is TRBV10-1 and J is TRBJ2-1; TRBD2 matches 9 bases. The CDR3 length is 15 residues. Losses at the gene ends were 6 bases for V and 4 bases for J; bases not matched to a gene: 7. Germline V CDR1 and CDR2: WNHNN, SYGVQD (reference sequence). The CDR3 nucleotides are TGCGCCAGCAGCAGAACTAGCGGGCTATACAATGAGCAGTTCTTC. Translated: CASSRTSGLYNEQFF.

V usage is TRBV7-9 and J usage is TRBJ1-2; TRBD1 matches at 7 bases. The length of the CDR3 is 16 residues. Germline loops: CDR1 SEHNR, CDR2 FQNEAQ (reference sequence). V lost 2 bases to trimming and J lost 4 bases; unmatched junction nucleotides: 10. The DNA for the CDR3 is TGTGCCAGCAGCTTATCTAGACAGGGAGAGCGCTATGGCTACACCTTC. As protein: CASSLSRQGERYGYTF.

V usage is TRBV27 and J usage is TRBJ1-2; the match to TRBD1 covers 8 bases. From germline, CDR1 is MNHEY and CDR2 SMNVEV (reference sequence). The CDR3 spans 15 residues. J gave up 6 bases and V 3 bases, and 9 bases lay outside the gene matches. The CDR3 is CASSFQRQGMNGYTF. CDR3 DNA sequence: TGTGCCAGCAGTTTCCAAAGACAGGGGATGAATGGCTACACCTTC.

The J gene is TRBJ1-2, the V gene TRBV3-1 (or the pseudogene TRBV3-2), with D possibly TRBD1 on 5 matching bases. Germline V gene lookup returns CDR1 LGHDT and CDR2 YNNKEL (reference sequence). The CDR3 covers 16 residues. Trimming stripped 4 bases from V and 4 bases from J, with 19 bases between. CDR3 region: CASSPTLISGGYGYTF. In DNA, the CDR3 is TGTGCCAGCAGCCCCACATTGATTTCGGGGGGCTATGGCTACACCTTC.

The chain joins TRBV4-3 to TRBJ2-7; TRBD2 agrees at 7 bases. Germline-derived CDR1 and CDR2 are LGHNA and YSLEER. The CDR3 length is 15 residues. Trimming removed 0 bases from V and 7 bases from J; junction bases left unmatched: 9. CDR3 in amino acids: CASSQDSGGSEEQYF. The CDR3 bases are TGCGCCAGCAGCCAAGATTCGGGGGGTTCCGAAGAGCAGTACTTC.

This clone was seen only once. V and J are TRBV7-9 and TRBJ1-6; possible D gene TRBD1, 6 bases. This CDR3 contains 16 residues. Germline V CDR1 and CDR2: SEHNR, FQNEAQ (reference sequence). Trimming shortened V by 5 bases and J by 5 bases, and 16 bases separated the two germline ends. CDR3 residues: CASSQFGTRDNSPLHF. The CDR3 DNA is TGTGCCAGCAGCCAGTTTGGGACACGGGATAATTCACCCCTCCACTTT.

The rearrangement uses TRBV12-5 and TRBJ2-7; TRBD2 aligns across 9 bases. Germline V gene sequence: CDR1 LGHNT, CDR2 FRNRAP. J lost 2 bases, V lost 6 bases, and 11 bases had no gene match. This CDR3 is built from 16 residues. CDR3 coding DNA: TGTGCTAGTGGCCCCACCACTAGCGGGCGAGCCTACGAGCAGTACTTC. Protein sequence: CASGPTTSGRAYEQYF. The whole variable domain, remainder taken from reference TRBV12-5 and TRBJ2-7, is DARVTQTPRHKVTEMGQEVTMRCQPILGHNTVFWYRQTMMQGLELLAYFRNRAPLDDSGMPKDRFSAEMPDATLATLKIQPSEPRDSAVYFCASGPTTSGRAYEQYFGPGTRLTVT.

The CDR3 here is CASSVEATGELFF. The CDR3 nucleotides are TGTGCCAGCAGTGTAGAGGCAACCGGGGAGCTGTTTTTT. J is TRBJ2-2 and V is TRBV25-1; D ambiguous. V dropped 4 bases and J dropped 5 bases, with 8 bases sitting between them. The CDR3 sequence is 13 residues long. Looked up from germline, CDR1 is MGHDK and CDR2 is SYGVNS.

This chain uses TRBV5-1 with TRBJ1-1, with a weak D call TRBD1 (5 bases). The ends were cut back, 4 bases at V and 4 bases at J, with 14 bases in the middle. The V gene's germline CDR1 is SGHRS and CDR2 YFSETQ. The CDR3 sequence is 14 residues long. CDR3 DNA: TGCGCCAGCAGCGTAGTCCAGGGAGGCACTGAAGCTTTCTTT. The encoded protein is CASSVVQGGTEAFF.

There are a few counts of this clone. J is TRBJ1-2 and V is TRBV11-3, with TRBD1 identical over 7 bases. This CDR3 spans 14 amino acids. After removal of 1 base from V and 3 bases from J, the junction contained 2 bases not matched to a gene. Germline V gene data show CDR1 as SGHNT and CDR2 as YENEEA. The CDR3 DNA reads TGTGCCAGCAGCTTAGGAGGGGGCGACTATGGCTACACCTTC. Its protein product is CASSLGGGDYGYTF.

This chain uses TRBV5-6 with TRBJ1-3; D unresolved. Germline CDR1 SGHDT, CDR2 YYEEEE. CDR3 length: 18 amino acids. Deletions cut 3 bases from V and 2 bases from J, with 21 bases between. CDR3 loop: CASSSLRRGDGAGNTIYF. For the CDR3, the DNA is TGTGCCAGCAGCTCCCTACGACGAGGTGACGGTGCTGGAAACACCATATATTTT.

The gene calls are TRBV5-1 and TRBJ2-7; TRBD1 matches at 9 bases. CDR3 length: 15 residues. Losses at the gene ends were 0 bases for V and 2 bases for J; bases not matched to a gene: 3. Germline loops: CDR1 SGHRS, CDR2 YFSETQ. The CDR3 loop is CASSLGRTGAYEQYF. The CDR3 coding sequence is TGCGCCAGCAGCTTGGGTCGGACAGGGGCCTACGAGCAGTACTTC.

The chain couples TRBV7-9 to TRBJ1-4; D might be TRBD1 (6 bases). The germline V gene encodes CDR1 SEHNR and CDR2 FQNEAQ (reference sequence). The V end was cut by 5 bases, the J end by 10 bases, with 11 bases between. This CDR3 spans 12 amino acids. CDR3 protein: CASSLDRTKLFF. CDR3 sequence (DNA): TGTGCCAGCAGCCTAGACAGGACAAAACTGTTTTTT.

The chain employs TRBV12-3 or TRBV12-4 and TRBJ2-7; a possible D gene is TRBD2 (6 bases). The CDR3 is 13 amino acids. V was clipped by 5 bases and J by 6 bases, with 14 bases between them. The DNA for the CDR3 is TGTGCCAGCAGTCCCGGAGGGAGCACCGAGCAGTACTTC. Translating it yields CASSPGGSTEQYF.